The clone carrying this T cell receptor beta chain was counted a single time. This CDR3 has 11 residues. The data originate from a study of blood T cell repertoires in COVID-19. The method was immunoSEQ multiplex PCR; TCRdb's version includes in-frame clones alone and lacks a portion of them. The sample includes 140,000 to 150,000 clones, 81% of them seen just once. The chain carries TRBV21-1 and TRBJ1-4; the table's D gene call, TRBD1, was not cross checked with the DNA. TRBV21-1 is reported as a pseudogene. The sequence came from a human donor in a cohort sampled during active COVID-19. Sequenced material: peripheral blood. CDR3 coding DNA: TGTGCCAGCCCCACAGATGAAAAACTGTTTTTT. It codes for CASPTDEKLFF.